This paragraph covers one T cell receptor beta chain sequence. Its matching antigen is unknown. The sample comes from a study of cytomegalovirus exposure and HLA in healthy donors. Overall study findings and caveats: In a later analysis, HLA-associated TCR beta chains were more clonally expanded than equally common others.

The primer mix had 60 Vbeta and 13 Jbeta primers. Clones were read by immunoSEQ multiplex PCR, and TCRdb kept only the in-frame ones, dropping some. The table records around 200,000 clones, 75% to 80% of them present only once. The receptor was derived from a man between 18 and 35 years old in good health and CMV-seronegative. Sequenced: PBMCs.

The CDR3 DNA is TGTGCCAGCAGCGGGCCAGCTGGGGATACGCAGTATTTT. Residues: CASSGPAGDTQYF. The chain joins TRBV7-2 to TRBJ2-3; no clear D gene. Germline CDR1 and CDR2: SGHTA and FQGNSA. The CDR3 covers 13 residues. With 5 bases removed from V and 6 bases from J, the gap between germline ends came to 12 bases.